This TCR beta chain appears in the sequencing data of a study of T cells in Graves' hyperthyroidism and ophthalmopathy. This clonotype has at least ten counts. The CDR3 loop spans 13 amino acids. Trimming stripped 3 bases from V and 7 bases from J, with 12 bases between. Germline values: CDR1 GTSNPN, CDR2 SVGIG (reference sequence). There were TCR beta CDR3 regions amplified from RNA transcripts. The HTBI primer set served for first-round RT-PCR of the TCR CDR3. TCRdb recomputed calls from the multiplex PCR reads with MiXCR, one row per CDR3 protein. The sample records about 270,000 distinct CDR3 sequences, 25% to 30% being singletons.

This receptor was identified in a man aged 40-50 years with Graves' hyperthyroidism that later progressed to Graves' ophthalmopathy. What was sequenced was blood. The chain links TRBV30 to TRBJ2-2; D may be TRBD2 (6 bases). This CDR3 reads CAWRGGFNGELFF. CDR3 sequence (DNA): TGTGCCTGGAGAGGAGGGTTCAACGGGGAGCTGTTTTTT.